What follows are 16 T cell receptor beta chains derived from one specimen sequenced in a study of blood T cell repertoires in COVID-19. Repertoires were generated with immunoSEQ multiplex PCR, while TCRdb's copy carries only in-frame clones and drops some. Here the sample spans 250,000 to 300,000 clones, 65% to 90% being singletons. What was sequenced was peripheral blood. The receptors derive from a woman aged 70-85 years with COVID-19, enrolled during active disease.

In its sample, this clone was seen once. The chain employs TRBV28 and TRBJ2-5; D call uncertain. V was shortened by 3 bases and J by 4 bases, with 9 bases between the two germline ends. Germline CDR1 MDHEN, CDR2 SYDVKM. The CDR3 has 13 residues. CDR3 nucleotides: TGTGCCAGCAGTTTCCCTGGGCGAGAGACCCAGTACTTC. Protein sequence: CASSFPGRETQYF.

The V call is TRBV30, the J call TRBJ1-5, with TRBD1 identical over 11 bases. Germline CDR1 is GTSNPN and CDR2 is SVGIG (reference sequence). Losses at the gene ends were 0 bases for V and 5 bases for J; bases not matched to a gene: 3. The CDR3 has 15 amino acids. CDR3 loop: CAWSVPGQGDQPQHF. CDR3 coding DNA: TGTGCCTGGAGTGTCCCGGGACAGGGGGATCAGCCCCAGCATTTT. The entire variable domain, with the rest obtained from reference TRBV30 and TRBJ1-5, is as follows: SQTIHQWPATLVQPVGSPLSLECTVEGTSNPNLYWYRQAAGRGLQLLFYSVGIGQISSEVPQNLSASRPQDRQFILSSKKLLLSDSGFYLCAWSVPGQGDQPQHFGDGTRLSIL.

This clone was detected once. The chain employs TRBV10-3 and TRBJ2-5; no reliable D call. CDR3 length: 11 amino acids. In germline, CDR1 is ENHRY, CDR2 SYGVKD. Trimming shortened V by 7 bases and J by 5 bases, and 8 bases separated the two germline ends. Here the CDR3 DNA reads TGTGCCATCAACGAGTGGGAGACCCAGTACTTC. Protein: CAINEWETQYF.

J is TRBJ1-1 and V is TRBV12-3 or TRBV12-4; TRBD1 might be the D (5 bases). CDR3 length: 13 residues. Trimming pared 5 bases from V and 6 bases from J, leaving 13 bases between. CDR3 in DNA: TGTGCCAGCAGTCTCTGGGGGGGTTCTGAAGCTTTCTTT. Translation gives CASSLWGGSEAFF.

The chain is built from TRBV5-1 and TRBJ2-7; D call uncertain. The CDR3 extends over 14 amino acids. CDR1 and CDR2 from the germline V gene are SGHRS and YFSETQ. Trimming left V 1 base short and J 6 bases short, with 14 bases between. The CDR3 DNA reads TGCGCCAGCAGCTTGACTGTTCCCTACCTCGAGCAGTACTTC. It translates to CASSLTVPYLEQYF.

The chain joins TRBV7-8 to TRBJ1-4; 9 nucleotides agree with TRBD1. Trimming removed 4 bases from V and 5 bases from J; junction bases left unmatched: 8. The CDR3 extends over 16 amino acids. Germline CDR1 is SGHVS and CDR2 is FQNEAQ. The CDR3 region has the DNA TGTGCCAGCAGCTCCCTAAACAGGGGGCTAAATGAAAAACTGTTTTTT. Amino acid sequence: CASSSLNRGLNEKLFF.

This chain uses TRBV5-6 with TRBJ1-1; D not resolved. This CDR3 is built from 13 residues. Germline CDR1 and CDR2: SGHDT and YYEEEE. Deletions cut 4 bases from V and 5 bases from J, with 12 bases between. CDR3 sequence: CASSPGGNTEAFF. CDR3 coding DNA: TGTGCCAGCAGCCCGGGAGGGAATACTGAAGCTTTCTTT.

The CDR3: CASSTSGITEAFF. Here the CDR3 DNA reads TGTGCCAGTAGTACTTCAGGGATTACTGAAGCTTTCTTT. The rearrangement uses TRBV19 and TRBJ1-1; possible D gene TRBD1, 5 bases. Germline V CDR1 and CDR2: LNHDA, SQIVND (reference sequence). The V and J ends lost 4 bases and 5 bases respectively, with 11 bases between them. This CDR3 region has 13 residues.

This clone was seen just once. The limits of the CDR3 on the DNA are not certain, so only TCRdb's listed CDR3 is given. The chain recombines TRBV21-1 with TRBJ1-2; the table calls TRBD1, which could not be checked here. TRBV21-1 is described as a pseudogene. The CDR3 spans 16 residues, counting both ends. The CDR3: CASSKRWGRGNYGYTF.

The gene calls are TRBV11-3 and TRBJ2-3, with 7 nucleotides matching TRBD2. Germline lookup yields CDR1 SGHNT and CDR2 YENEEA. CDR3 length: 13 amino acids. The trim removed 8 bases at V and 1 base at J, leaving 3 bases unmatched. The CDR3 coding sequence is TGTGCCAGCGGGAGGGACGGCACAGATACGCAGTATTTT. This encodes CASGRDGTDTQYF. The full variable domain, rest sourced from reference TRBV11-3 and TRBJ2-3, is EAGVVQSPRYKIIEKKQPVAFWCNPISGHNTLYWYLQNLGQGPELLIRYENEEAVDDSQLPKDRFSAERLKGVDSTLKIQPAELGDSAVYLCASGRDGTDTQYFGPGTRLTVL.

The chain uses TRBV24-1 and TRBJ1-2; a weak D match, TRBD1 (5 bases). The germline V gene has CDR1 KGHDR and CDR2 SFDVKD. The CDR3 is 14 residues long. Trimming cost V 3 bases and J 7 bases, with 14 bases left between them. The CDR3 sequence is CATSDPSQESGYTF. CDR3 in DNA: TGTGCCACCAGTGATCCCTCACAGGAGTCTGGCTACACCTTC.

This chain connects TRBV20-1 to TRBJ1-2; no reliable D call. Germline V gene sequence: CDR1 DFQATT, CDR2 SNEGSKA (reference sequence). This CDR3 spans 13 amino acids. V gave up 3 bases and J gave up 4 bases, with 12 bases separating them. The CDR3 loop reads CSASLWEAYGYTF. The CDR3 DNA is TGCAGTGCTAGTCTTTGGGAGGCCTATGGCTACACCTTC.

To note about this clone: The same CDR3 also results from other DNA sequences found in this sample. J is TRBJ1-1 and V is TRBV27, with D unresolved. Trimming removed 3 bases at V and 1 base at J, with 6 bases between. CDR3 size: 13 residues. Germline values: CDR1 MNHEY, CDR2 SMNVEV (reference sequence). CDR3 loop: CASSLNRNTEAFF. For the CDR3, the DNA is TGTGCCAGCAGTTTGAACAGGAACACTGAAGCTTTCTTT.

V usage is TRBV4-1 and J usage is TRBJ2-3; the D is unclear. Germline V gene lookup returns CDR1 MGHRA and CDR2 YSYEKL. CDR3 length: 13 amino acids. V lost 0 bases, J lost 9 bases, and 10 bases lay in between. CDR3 sequence: CASSQDSMRTQYF. CDR3 in DNA: TGCGCCAGCAGCCAAGACAGTATGCGGACGCAGTATTTT.

V is TRBV12-5 and J is TRBJ2-5; 15 bases are a match to TRBD2. V was clipped by 4 bases and J by 5 bases; unmatched bases: 2. This CDR3 spans 15 amino acids. Germline lookup yields CDR1 LGHNT and CDR2 FRNRAP. CDR3 sequence reads: CASGSGTSGGETQYF. The DNA of the CDR3 is TGTGCTAGTGGTTCGGGGACTAGCGGGGGGGAGACCCAGTACTTC.

The genes are TRBV9 and TRBJ2-2; the match to TRBD2 covers 12 bases. This CDR3 comprises 16 residues. With 7 bases clipped from V and 6 bases from J, the junction kept 10 bases outside the gene matches. CDR1 is SGDLS, CDR2 YYNGEE, per germline. CDR3 protein: CASGGWTSGKPGELFF. The CDR3 DNA is TGTGCCAGCGGGGGGTGGACTAGCGGGAAACCCGGGGAGCTGTTTTTT.